The 27 T cell receptor beta chains listed next were all sequenced from one sample in a study of T cells of healthy individuals. TCRdb ran MiXCR on the 5' RACE reads and lists one entry per CDR3 protein. Counted here are tens of thousands of distinct CDR3 sequences, 15% to 20% occurring once; the ten biggest clones make up around 5%. The receptors stem from a human donor in good health.

This clonotype has a count of ten or more. The chain recombines TRBV15 with TRBJ2-5; 8 bases map to TRBD1. The CDR3 loop spans 18 amino acids. The trim removed 1 base at V and 1 base at J, leaving 11 bases unmatched. CDR1 LNHNV and CDR2 YYDKDF come from the germline V gene (reference sequence). CDR3 loop: CATSRGGPGTGLQETQYF. CDR3 in DNA: TGTGCCACCAGCAGAGGAGGTCCGGGGACAGGACTCCAAGAGACCCAGTACTTC.

Ten or more counts support this clonotype. The rearrangement links TRBV3-1 to TRBJ2-1, with 15 bases fitting TRBD2. The length of the CDR3 is 22 residues. CDR1 and CDR2 from the germline V gene are LGHDT and YNNKEL (reference sequence). The ends lost 6 bases at V and 3 bases at J; junction bases unmatched: 21. CDR3: CASRPTGTSGRPRNPDYNEQFF. CDR3 in DNA: TGTGCCAGCAGACCTACCGGGACTAGCGGGAGGCCAAGAAACCCGGACTACAATGAGCAGTTCTTC.

This clonotype has only a few counts. The CDR3 DNA follows: TGTGCCACATGGGGGGTAACCGGGGGCTCCTACAATGAGCAGTTCTTC. Its translation is CATWGVTGGSYNEQFF. This chain links TRBV27 with TRBJ2-1; D may be TRBD2 (6 bases). CDR3 size: 16 residues. V shed 10 bases and J shed 0 bases, with 19 bases lying between them. CDR1 is MNHEY, CDR2 SMNVEV, per germline (reference sequence).

The table lists this clonotype with a few counts. The rearrangement uses TRBV6-4 and TRBJ2-2; D might be TRBD2 (6 bases). The germline CDR1 and CDR2 sequences are MRHNA and SNTAGT. CDR3 size: 15 residues. Trimming removed 0 bases at V and 1 base at J, with 6 bases between. The CDR3 spells CASSDSAGNTGELFF. CDR3 bases: TGTGCCAGCAGTGACTCAGCGGGGAACACCGGGGAGCTGTTTTTT.

This clonotype showed up just a few times. V usage is TRBV2 and J usage is TRBJ2-5; D is unresolved. Germline loops: CDR1 SNHLY, CDR2 FYNNEI. V lost 6 bases and J lost 1, with 12 bases in between. This CDR3 contains 14 residues. The CDR3 nucleotides are TGTGCCAGCAGCCCAAAATGGTTCCAAGAGACCCAGTACTTC. This codes for CASSPKWFQETQYF.

The gene calls are TRBV3-1 and TRBJ1-1; perhaps TRBD1 as D (5 bases). Germline assignment: CDR1 LGHDT and CDR2 YNNKEL (reference sequence). The CDR3 runs 15 residues. Trimming took off 4 bases at V and 6 bases at J, with 18 bases between the two ends. DNA of the CDR3: TGTGCCAGCAGCCGACGGGACGGCCAACACTCTGAAGCTTTCTTT. Protein product: CASSRRDGQHSEAFF.

This chain uses TRBV27 with TRBJ1-5; D ambiguous. The V end lost 3 bases, the J end lost 0 bases, and 9 bases lay between the germline ends. CDR3 length: 15 residues. Germline assignment: CDR1 MNHEY and CDR2 SMNVEV (reference sequence). DNA for the CDR3: TGTGCCAGCAGTTTTACAGCTTATAGCAATCAGCCCCAGCATTTT. It yields the protein CASSFTAYSNQPQHF.

This clonotype was counted at least ten times. This chain uses TRBV28 with TRBJ1-4; D is unclear. Trimming took off 5 bases at V and 0 bases at J, with 4 bases between the two ends. The CDR3 spans 13 residues. Per germline, CDR1 MDHEN and CDR2 SYDVKM. DNA for the CDR3: TGTGCCAGCAGTGACCCAACTAATGAAAAACTGTTTTTT. It yields the protein CASSDPTNEKLFF. The full variable domain, its missing parts supplied by reference TRBV28 and TRBJ1-4, is DVKVTQSSRYLVKRTGEKVFLECVQDMDHENMFWYRQDPGLGLRLIYFSYDVKMKEKGDIPEGYSVSREKKERFSLILESASTNQTSMYLCASSDPTNEKLFFGSGTQLSVL.

The V and J genes are TRBV14 and TRBJ2-1, with 7 bases lining up with TRBD1. V lost 0 bases to trimming and J lost 2 bases; unmatched junction nucleotides: 10. Germline V gene lookup returns CDR1 SGHDN and CDR2 FVKESK. This CDR3 comprises 18 residues. CDR3 nucleotides: TGTGCCAGCAGCCAAGAGGCGTGGGCAGGGGGTACCTACAATGAGCAGTTCTTC. Residues: CASSQEAWAGGTYNEQFF.

In this sample, this clonotype turned up many times. The genes are TRBV29-1 and TRBJ2-7, with D maybe TRBD2 (5 bases). This CDR3 contains 12 residues. Trimming removed 1 base at V and 2 bases at J, with 6 bases between. Germline V gene sequence: CDR1 SQVTM, CDR2 ANQGSEA. The CDR3 coding sequence is TGCAGCGTTGAAGCGGGGACCTACGAGCAGTACTTC. It translates to CSVEAGTYEQYF.

The V and J genes are TRBV5-1 and TRBJ1-2; D gene uncertain. Germline V CDR1 and CDR2: SGHRS, YFSETQ. The CDR3 is made up of 16 amino acids. V was shortened by 0 bases and J by 0 bases, with 12 bases between the two germline ends. CDR3 nucleotides: TGCGCCAGCAGCTTGGAGGACCGAGCAGCTAACTATGGCTACACCTTC. It specifies CASSLEDRAANYGYTF.

This clonotype was counted at least ten times. The J gene is TRBJ2-3, the V gene TRBV29-1, with 10 nucleotides matching TRBD1. The V and J ends lost 6 bases and 3 bases, in that order; junction bases with no gene match: 6. Germline-derived CDR1 and CDR2 are SQVTM and ANQGSEA. The CDR3 has 14 amino acids. CDR3 DNA: TGCAGCGTCCGGGACAGGGGTAGGACAGATACGCAGTATTTT. Its translation: CSVRDRGRTDTQYF.

The table lists this clonotype with many counts. The V call is TRBV6-5, the J call TRBJ2-3, with 10 nucleotides matching TRBD2. With 6 bases clipped from V and 1 base from J, the junction kept 4 bases outside the gene matches. The germline V gene encodes CDR1 MNHEY and CDR2 SVGAGI. The CDR3 loop spans 15 amino acids. CDR3 bases: TGTGCCAGCAGACCCCTAGCGGGGGGCACAGATACGCAGTATTTT. Its translation: CASRPLAGGTDTQYF.

This clonotype was counted at least ten times. This chain uses TRBV4-2 with TRBJ2-3; D is uncertain. V was pared by 3 bases and J by 6 bases, with 7 bases between. The CDR3 is 12 residues long. Germline loops: CDR1 LGHNA, CDR2 YNFKEQ. CDR3 bases: TGTGCCAGCAGCCAGGAGAGGGATACGCAGTATTTT. This translates into CASSQERDTQYF.

This sequence joins TRBV19 and TRBJ2-1, with 8 bases fitting TRBD1. The CDR3 consists of 12 residues. Germline lookup yields CDR1 LNHDA and CDR2 SQIVND (reference sequence). The trim removed 4 bases at V and 12 bases at J, leaving 5 bases unmatched. The CDR3, as DNA: TGTGCCAGTAGTAACCTACAGGGGGTGCAGTTCTTC. Translation gives CASSNLQGVQFF.

This clonotype was counted at least ten times. CDR3 nucleotide sequence: TGTGCCAGCAGTTTATATGGGACAGTGGGCACTGAAGCTTTCTTT. Translated, it gives CASSLYGTVGTEAFF. The rearrangement uses TRBV27 and TRBJ1-1; 7 positions match TRBD1. CDR3 size: 15 residues. Germline V gives CDR1 MNHEY, CDR2 SMNVEV (reference sequence). After removal of 1 base from V and 4 bases from J, the junction contained 6 bases not matched to a gene.

This clonotype was counted a few times. The chain has TRBV28 and TRBJ1-3, with TRBD1 matching over 9 bases. Germline lookup yields CDR1 MDHEN and CDR2 SYDVKM. The length of the CDR3 is 15 residues. V shed 10 bases, J shed 4 bases, and the junction held 11 bases outside the gene matches. CDR3 in amino acids: CATTTGGAPGNTIYF. The DNA for the CDR3 is TGTGCCACTACAACAGGGGGCGCGCCCGGAAACACCATATATTTT.

At least ten counts were recorded for this clonotype. The CDR3 DNA is TGTGCCAGCAGTGAAGGGGTAAGGAGTAACTATGGCTACACCTTC. Translated, it gives CASSEGVRSNYGYTF. The V gene is TRBV25-1, the J gene TRBJ1-2; D is unresolved. Germline CDR1 and CDR2: MGHDK and SYGVNS. Deletions cut 2 bases from V and 1 base from J, with 11 bases between. The length of the CDR3 is 15 residues.

The V gene is TRBV27, the J gene TRBJ2-1, with D possibly being TRBD2 (5 bases). From germline, CDR1 is MNHEY and CDR2 SMNVEV (reference sequence). CDR3 length: 16 amino acids. Trimming pared 6 bases from V and 0 bases from J, leaving 15 bases between. The CDR3 nucleotides read TGTGCCAGCAGCTGGGGAGATTCGAGCTCCTACAATGAGCAGTTCTTC. Translation gives CASSWGDSSSYNEQFF.

In its sample, this clonotype was seen many times. This chain uses TRBV20-1 with TRBJ1-4; D not certain. Trimming left V 2 bases short and J 7 bases short, with 14 bases between. The CDR3 has 14 residues. The V gene's germline CDR1 is DFQATT and CDR2 SNEGSKA (reference sequence). The CDR3 DNA sequence: TGCAGTGCTAGAACTTCTGTGACGGGTGAAAAACTGTTTTTT. Protein product: CSARTSVTGEKLFF.

This clonotype was seen only a few times. The V gene is TRBV2, the J gene TRBJ2-7; D is undetermined. CDR1 and CDR2 (germline): SNHLY, FYNNEI. The CDR3 contains 12 residues. Trimming took 6 bases from V and 4 from J, leaving 10 bases between them. The CDR3 nucleotides are TGTGCCAGCAGCGGTTCGGCGTACGAGCAGTACTTC. This gives the protein CASSGSAYEQYF.

This clonotype has more than one count but fewer than ten. The V and J genes are TRBV3-1 and TRBJ1-2; the D is unclear. The CDR3 sequence is 12 residues long. The V and J ends lost 1 base and 14 bases respectively, with 14 bases between them. The germline CDR1 and CDR2 sequences are LGHDT and YNNKEL (reference sequence). CDR3 in amino acids: CASSQAADGRTF. The CDR3 nucleotides read TGTGCCAGCAGCCAAGCGGCTGACGGGCGTACCTTC.

This clonotype has a handful of counts. The chain couples TRBV10-3 to TRBJ2-7, with 7 bases fitting TRBD1. This CDR3 comprises 14 residues. J lost 3 bases, V lost 0 bases, and 2 bases had no gene match. CDR1 ENHRY and CDR2 SYGVKD come from the germline V gene. In nucleotides, the CDR3 is TGTGCCATCAGTGAGTCAGGGGGCATCTACGAGCAGTACTTC. Amino acid sequence: CAISESGGIYEQYF.

This clonotype was counted ten times or more. The chain couples TRBV20-1 to TRBJ1-2; D gene ambiguous. CDR1 and CDR2 (germline): DFQATT, SNEGSKA (reference sequence). Trimming shortened V by 0 bases and J by 0 bases, and 14 bases separated the two germline ends. The CDR3 is 16 amino acids. Here the CDR3 reads CSARDHKMKANYGYTF. The CDR3 region has the DNA TGCAGTGCTAGAGATCATAAGATGAAGGCTAACTATGGCTACACCTTC.

The CDR3 DNA sequence: TGTGCCACCAGCAGAGACAGGGATTTACAAGAGACCCAGTACTTC. Translating it yields CATSRDRDLQETQYF. V usage is TRBV15 and J usage is TRBJ2-5, with D perhaps TRBD1 (5 bases). This CDR3 contains 15 residues. V was shortened by 0 bases and J by 2 bases, with 10 bases between the two germline ends. CDR1 is LNHNV and CDR2 is YYDKDF in the germline V gene (reference sequence). The full variable domain, completed using reference TRBV15 and TRBJ2-5, is DAMVIQNPRYQVTQFGKPVTLSCSQTLNHNVMYWYQQKSSQAPKLLFHYYDKDFNNEADTPDNFQSRRPNTSFCFLDIRSPGLGDTAMYLCATSRDRDLQETQYFGPGTRLLVL.

The rearrangement links TRBV27 to TRBJ1-1; possibly TRBD1 for D (5 bases). The V and J ends lost 6 bases and 4 bases respectively, with 12 bases between them. Looked up from germline, CDR1 is MNHEY and CDR2 is SMNVEV (reference sequence). This CDR3 has 13 amino acids. The CDR3 bases are TGTGCCAGCAGATTCCTCAGGGCCACTGAAGCTTTCTTT. Protein: CASRFLRATEAFF.

There are a few counts of this clonotype. The genes are TRBV10-3 and TRBJ2-1; 8 bases line up with TRBD2. V was pared by 3 bases and J by 7 bases, with 11 bases of the junction left unmatched. The V gene's germline CDR1 is ENHRY and CDR2 SYGVKD. CDR3 length: 16 amino acids. CDR3 DNA sequence: TGTGCCATCAGTGATAGAGAGCGGGAGTCTCGTAATGAGCAGTTCTTC. Its translation is CAISDRERESRNEQFF.